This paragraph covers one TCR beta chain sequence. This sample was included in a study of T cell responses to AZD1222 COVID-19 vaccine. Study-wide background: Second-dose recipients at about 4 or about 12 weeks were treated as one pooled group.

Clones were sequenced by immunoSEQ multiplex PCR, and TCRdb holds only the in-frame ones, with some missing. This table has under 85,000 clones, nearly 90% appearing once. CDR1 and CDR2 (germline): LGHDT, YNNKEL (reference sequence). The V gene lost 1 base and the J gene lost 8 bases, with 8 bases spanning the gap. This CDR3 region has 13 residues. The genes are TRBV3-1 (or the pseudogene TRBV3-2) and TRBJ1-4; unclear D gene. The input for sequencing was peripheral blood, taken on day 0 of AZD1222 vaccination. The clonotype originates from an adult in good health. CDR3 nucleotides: TGTGCCAGCAGCCAAGGGATCTCGGAAAAACTGTTTTTT. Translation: CASSQGISEKLFF.